The clone carrying this T cell receptor beta chain was recorded once. Data came from immunoSEQ multiplex PCR; TCRdb stores just in-frame clones and leaves some out. The sample contains 400,000 to 450,000 clones, 90% of which appear only once. This specimen belongs to a study of control samples from healthy donors and cancer patients. V lost 2 bases and J lost 1, with 15 bases in between. The CDR3 spans 18 residues. Germline-derived CDR1 and CDR2 are MNHEY and SMNVEV (reference sequence). Sequencing used PBMCs. This sequence joins TRBV27 and TRBJ2-6; unclear D gene. This sequence was found in a man aged 40-50 years with head and neck cancer. DNA of the CDR3: TGTGCCAGCAGTTTAGTTGCTCAGTTTTTGTCTGGGGCCAACGTCCTGACTTTC. It specifies CASSLVAQFLSGANVLTF.